This T cell receptor beta chain was retrieved from a study of blood T cell repertoires in COVID-19. About the study: Material from acute and convalescent COVID-19 was sourced from the United States, Italy and Spain.

As originally analysed: Reference gene primer amplification yielded estimated nucleated cell counts. Repertoires were generated with immunoSEQ multiplex PCR, while TCRdb's copy carries only in-frame clones and drops some. That table is the source of V, J and clone size, and D and trimming were worked out from the DNA. The repertoire holds about 360,000 clones, with 87% as singletons. V lost 10 bases to trimming and J lost 5 bases, with 18 bases between them. Germline CDR1 and CDR2: LNHDA and SQIVND (reference sequence). This CDR3 spans 15 amino acids. The TCR originated in a man aged 35-49 years in a cohort exposed to, infected with or recovered from COVID-19 (not recorded which). Sequenced sample: PBMCs or T cells enriched from blood (not recorded which). V and J are TRBV19 and TRBJ1-6; a weak D match, TRBD1 (6 bases). DNA for the CDR3: TGTGCCACCCAATCCTCGCAGGGGAATAATTCACCCCTCCACTTT. This sequence encodes CATQSSQGNNSPLHF.